This T cell receptor beta chain was obtained from a study of shared clonotypes between healthy human individuals. Naive CD8 populations comprised CD45RO-negative cells positively selected for CCR7, excluding terminally differentiated effector memory CD45RA+ cells. Every donor, a Caucasian adult, lived in Nashville, Tennessee. The CDR3 loop spans 13 amino acids. V shed 1 base, J shed 3 bases, and the junction held 0 bases outside the gene matches. Germline loops: CDR1 SGHVS, CDR2 FNYEAQ. For each subset, genomic DNA was distributed in equal portions over several immunoSEQ plates. Clones were sequenced by immunoSEQ multiplex PCR, and TCRdb holds only the in-frame ones, with some missing. The repertoire includes under 1 million clones, 90% to 98% of them detected once, and about 0.22% sits in the top ten.

The J gene is TRBJ2-7, the V gene TRBV7-6, with 7 bases identical to TRBD1. This clonotype originated in a young man in good health. The source material was naive CD8+ T cells sorted from blood. The CDR3 spells CASSLDRGYEQYF. DNA for the CDR3: TGTGCCAGCAGCTTAGACAGGGGCTACGAGCAGTACTTC.